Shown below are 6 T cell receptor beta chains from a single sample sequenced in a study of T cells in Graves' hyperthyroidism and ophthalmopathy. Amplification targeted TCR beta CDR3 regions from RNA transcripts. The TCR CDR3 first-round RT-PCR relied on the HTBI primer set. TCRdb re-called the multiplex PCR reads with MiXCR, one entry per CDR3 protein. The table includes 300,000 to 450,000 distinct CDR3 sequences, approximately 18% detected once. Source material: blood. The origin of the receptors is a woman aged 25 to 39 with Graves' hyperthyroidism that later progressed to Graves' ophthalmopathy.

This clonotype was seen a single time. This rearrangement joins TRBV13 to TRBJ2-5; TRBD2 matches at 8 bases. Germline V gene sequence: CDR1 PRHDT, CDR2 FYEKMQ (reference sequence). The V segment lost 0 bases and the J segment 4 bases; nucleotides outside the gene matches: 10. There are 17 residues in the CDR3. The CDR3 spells CASSLGLSGVLTETQYF. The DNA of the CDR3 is TGTGCCAGCAGCTTAGGCCTTAGCGGGGTGCTGACAGAGACCCAGTACTTC.

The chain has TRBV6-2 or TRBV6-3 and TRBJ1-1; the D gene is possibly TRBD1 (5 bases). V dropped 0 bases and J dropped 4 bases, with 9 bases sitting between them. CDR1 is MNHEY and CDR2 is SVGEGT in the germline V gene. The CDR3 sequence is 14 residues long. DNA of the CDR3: TGTGCCAGCAGTTACTCGGGGGTAACCACTGAAGCTTTCTTT. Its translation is CASSYSGVTTEAFF.

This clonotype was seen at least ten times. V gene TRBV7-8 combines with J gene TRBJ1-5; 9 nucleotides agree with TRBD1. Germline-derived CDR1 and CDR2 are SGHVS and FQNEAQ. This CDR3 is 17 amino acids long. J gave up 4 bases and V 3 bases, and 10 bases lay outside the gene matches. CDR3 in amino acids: CASSFGRYRGRNQPQHF. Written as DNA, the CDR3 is TGTGCCAGCAGCTTCGGACGCTACAGGGGGCGTAATCAGCCCCAGCATTTT.

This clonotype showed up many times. This chain's CDR3 is CASSLTGTGGMYEQYF. CDR3 in DNA: TGTGCCAGCAGTTTAACCGGGACAGGGGGCATGTACGAGCAGTACTTC. This chain uses TRBV12-3 or TRBV12-4 with TRBJ2-7, with 12 bases lining up with TRBD1. This CDR3 comprises 16 residues. Trimming cost V 2 bases and J 4 bases; bases outside gene matches: 6.

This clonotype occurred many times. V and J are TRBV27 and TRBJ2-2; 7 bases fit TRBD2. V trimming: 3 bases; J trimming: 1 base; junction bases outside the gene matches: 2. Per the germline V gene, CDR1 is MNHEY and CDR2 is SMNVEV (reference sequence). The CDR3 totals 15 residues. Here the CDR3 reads CASSFERGNTGELFF. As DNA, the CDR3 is TGTGCCAGCAGTTTCGAGCGGGGGAACACCGGGGAGCTGTTTTTT.

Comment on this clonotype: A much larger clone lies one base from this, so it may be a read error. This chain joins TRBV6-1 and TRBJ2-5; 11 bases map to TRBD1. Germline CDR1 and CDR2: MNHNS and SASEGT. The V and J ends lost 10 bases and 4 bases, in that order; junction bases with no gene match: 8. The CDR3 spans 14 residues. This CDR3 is CATLDRGQVETQYF. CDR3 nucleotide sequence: TGTGCCACCCTGGACAGGGGGCAAGTAGAGACCCAGTACTTC.